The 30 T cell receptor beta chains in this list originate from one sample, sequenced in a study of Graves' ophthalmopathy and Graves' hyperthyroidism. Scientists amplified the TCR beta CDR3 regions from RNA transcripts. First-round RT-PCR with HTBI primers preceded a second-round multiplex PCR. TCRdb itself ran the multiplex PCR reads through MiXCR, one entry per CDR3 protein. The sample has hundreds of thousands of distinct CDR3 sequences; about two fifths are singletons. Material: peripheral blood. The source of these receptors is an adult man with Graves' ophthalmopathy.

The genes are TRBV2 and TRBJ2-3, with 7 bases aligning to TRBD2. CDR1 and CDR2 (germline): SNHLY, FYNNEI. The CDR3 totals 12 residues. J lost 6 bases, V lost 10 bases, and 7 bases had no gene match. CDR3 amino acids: CATARTRDTQYF. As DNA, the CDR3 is TGTGCCACCGCTAGGACTAGGGATACGCAGTATTTT.

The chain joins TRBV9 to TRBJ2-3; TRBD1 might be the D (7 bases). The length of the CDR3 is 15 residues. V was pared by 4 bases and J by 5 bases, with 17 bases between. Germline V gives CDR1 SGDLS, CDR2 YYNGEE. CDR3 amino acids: CASSFGGGVGDTQYF. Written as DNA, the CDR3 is TGTGCCAGCAGCTTCGGAGGGGGCGTAGGAGATACGCAGTATTTT.

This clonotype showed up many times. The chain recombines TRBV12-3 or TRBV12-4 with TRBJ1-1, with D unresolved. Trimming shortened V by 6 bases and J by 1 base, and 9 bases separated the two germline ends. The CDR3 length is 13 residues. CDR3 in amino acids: CASRPIENTEAFF. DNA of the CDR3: TGTGCCAGCAGACCGATCGAGAACACTGAAGCTTTCTTT.

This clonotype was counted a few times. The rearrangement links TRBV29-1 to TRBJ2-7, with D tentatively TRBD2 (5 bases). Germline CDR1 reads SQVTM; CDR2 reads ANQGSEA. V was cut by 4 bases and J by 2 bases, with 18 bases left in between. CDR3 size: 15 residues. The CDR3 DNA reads TGCAGCGTTGGCCCCGAAGGTCGGAGGCCCTACGAGCAGTACTTC. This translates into CSVGPEGRRPYEQYF.

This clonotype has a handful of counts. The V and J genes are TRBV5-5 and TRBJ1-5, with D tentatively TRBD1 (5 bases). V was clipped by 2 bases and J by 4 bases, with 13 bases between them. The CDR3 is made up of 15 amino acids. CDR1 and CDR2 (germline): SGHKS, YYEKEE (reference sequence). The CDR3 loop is CASSLSPGGNQPQHF. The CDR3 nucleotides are TGTGCCAGCAGCTTAAGCCCCGGGGGTAATCAGCCCCAGCATTTT.

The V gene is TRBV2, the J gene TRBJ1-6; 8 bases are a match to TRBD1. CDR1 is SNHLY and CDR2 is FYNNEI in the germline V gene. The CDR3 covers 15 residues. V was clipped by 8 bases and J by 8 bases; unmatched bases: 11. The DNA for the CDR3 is TGTGCCAGCTTAAGACAGGGGCGATATGATTCACCCCTCCACTTT. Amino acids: CASLRQGRYDSPLHF.

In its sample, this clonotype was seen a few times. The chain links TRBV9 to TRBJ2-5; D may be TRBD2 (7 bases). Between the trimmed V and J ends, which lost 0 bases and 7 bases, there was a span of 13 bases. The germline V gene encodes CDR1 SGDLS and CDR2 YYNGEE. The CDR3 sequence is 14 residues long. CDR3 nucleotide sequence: TGTGCCAGCAGCGTAGGGTCAGGGGAGGGGACCCAGTACTTC. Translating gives CASSVGSGEGTQYF.

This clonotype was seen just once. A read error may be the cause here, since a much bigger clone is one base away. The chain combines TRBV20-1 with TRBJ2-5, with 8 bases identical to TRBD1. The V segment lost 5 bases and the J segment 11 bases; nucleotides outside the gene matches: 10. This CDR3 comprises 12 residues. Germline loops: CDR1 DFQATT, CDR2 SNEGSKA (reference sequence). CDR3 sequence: CSAQGARGGQYF. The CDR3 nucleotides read TGCAGTGCTCAGGGGGCGCGGGGCGGGCAGTACTTC.

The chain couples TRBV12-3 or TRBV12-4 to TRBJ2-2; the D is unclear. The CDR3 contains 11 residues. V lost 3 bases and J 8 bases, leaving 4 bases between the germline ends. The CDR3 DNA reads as TGTGCCAGCAGTTTTAAGGGGGAGCTGTTTTTT. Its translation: CASSFKGELFF.

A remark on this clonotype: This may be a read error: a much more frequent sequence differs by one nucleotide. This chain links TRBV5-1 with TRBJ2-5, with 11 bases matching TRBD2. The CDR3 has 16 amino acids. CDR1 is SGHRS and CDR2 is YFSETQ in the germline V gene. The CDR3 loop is CASSSGLAGGAETRYF. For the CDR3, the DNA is TGCGCCAGCAGCTCAGGGCTAGCGGGGGGCGCGGAGACCCGGTACTTC.

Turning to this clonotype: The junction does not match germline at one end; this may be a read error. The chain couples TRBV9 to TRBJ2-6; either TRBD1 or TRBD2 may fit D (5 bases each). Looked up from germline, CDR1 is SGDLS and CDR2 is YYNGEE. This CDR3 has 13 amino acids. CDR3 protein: CASSVGGVNVLTF. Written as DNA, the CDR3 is TGTGCCAGCAGCGTAGGAGGGGTCAACGTCCTGACTTTC.

The CDR3: CAWSGGKYEQYF. CDR3 nucleotide sequence: TGTGCCTGGAGCGGGGGGAAGTACGAGCAGTACTTC. The chain combines TRBV30 with TRBJ2-7; 7 bases align to TRBD2. Losses at the gene ends were 3 bases for V and 4 bases for J; bases not matched to a gene: 3. The CDR3 consists of 12 residues. CDR1 GTSNPN and CDR2 SVGIG come from the germline V gene (reference sequence).

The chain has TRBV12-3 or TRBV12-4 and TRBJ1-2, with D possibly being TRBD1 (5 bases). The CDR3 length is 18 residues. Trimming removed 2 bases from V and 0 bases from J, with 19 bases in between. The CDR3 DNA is TGTGCCAGCAGTTTAAATGACTGGGGCCGGCCGACTAACTATGGCTACACCTTC. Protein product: CASSLNDWGRPTNYGYTF.

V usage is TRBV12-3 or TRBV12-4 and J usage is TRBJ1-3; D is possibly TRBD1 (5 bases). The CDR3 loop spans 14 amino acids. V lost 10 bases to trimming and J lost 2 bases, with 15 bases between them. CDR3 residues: CATQDGGTGNTIYF. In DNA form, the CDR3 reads TGTGCCACCCAGGACGGGGGGACTGGAAACACCATATATTTT.

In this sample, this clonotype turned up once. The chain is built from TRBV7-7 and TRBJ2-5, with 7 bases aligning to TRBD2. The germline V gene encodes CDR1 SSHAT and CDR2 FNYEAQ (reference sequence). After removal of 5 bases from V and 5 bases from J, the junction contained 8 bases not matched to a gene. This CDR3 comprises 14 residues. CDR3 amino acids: CASSEQTSIETQYF. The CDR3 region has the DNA TGTGCCAGCAGCGAGCAGACTAGCATTGAGACCCAGTACTTC.

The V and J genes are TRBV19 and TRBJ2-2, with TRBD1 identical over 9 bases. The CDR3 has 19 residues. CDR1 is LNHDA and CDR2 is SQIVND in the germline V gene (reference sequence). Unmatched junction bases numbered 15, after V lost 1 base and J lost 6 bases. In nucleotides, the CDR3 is TGTGCCAGTAGTATAGCGTTCCGGGAGCGGGGACAGGGACCCGGGGAGCTGTTTTTT. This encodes CASSIAFRERGQGPGELFF.

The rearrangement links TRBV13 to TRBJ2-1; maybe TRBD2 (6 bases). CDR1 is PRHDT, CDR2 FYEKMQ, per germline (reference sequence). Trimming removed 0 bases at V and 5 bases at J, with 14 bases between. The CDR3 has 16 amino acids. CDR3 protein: CASSLGAEDYHNEQFF. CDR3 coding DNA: TGTGCCAGCAGCTTAGGGGCGGAGGACTACCACAATGAGCAGTTCTTC. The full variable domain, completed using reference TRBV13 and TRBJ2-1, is AAGVIQSPRHLIKEKRETATLKCYPIPRHDTVYWYQQGPGQDPQFLISFYEKMQSDKGSIPDRFSAQQFSDYHSELNMSSLELGDSALYFCASSLGAEDYHNEQFFGPGTRLTVL.

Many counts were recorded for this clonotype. CDR3 coding DNA: TGTGCCAGCAGTGATCAGGCTAGCGTCTTCCCCGGGGAGCTGTTTTTT. As protein: CASSDQASVFPGELFF. The V call is TRBV25-1, the J call TRBJ2-2; perhaps TRBD2 as D (6 bases). Trimming removed 3 bases at V and 6 bases at J, with 17 bases between. The CDR3 totals 16 residues. The germline gives CDR1 MGHDK, CDR2 SYGVNS. The full variable domain, rest sourced from reference TRBV25-1 and TRBJ2-2, is EADIYQTPRYLVIGTGKKITLECSQTMGHDKMYWYQQDPGMELHLIHYSYGVNSTEKGDLSSESTVSRIRTEHFPLTLESARPSHTSQYLCASSDQASVFPGELFFGEGSRLTVL.

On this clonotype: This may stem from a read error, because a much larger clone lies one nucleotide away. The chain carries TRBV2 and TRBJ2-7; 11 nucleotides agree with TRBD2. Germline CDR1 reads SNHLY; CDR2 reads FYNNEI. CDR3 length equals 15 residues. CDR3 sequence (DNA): TGTGTCAGCGCCCCCCTAGCGGGAGGATCCTACGAGCAGTACTTC. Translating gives CVSAPLAGGSYEQYF.

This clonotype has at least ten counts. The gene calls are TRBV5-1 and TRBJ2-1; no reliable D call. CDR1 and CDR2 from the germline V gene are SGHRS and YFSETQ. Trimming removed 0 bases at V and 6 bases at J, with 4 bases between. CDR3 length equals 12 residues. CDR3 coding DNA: TGCGCCAGCAGCTTGGACGCCAATGAGCAGTTCTTC. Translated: CASSLDANEQFF. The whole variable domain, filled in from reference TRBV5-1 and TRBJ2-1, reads KAGVTQTPRYLIKTRGQQVTLSCSPISGHRSVSWYQQTPGQGLQFLFEYFSETQRNKGNFPGRFSGRQFSNSRSEMNVSTLELGDSALYLCASSLDANEQFFGPGTRLTVL.

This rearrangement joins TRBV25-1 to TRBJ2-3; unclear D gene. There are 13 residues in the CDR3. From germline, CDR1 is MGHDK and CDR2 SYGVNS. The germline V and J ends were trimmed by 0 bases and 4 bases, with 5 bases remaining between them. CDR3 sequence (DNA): TGTGCCAGCAGTGAATATTCGTCAGATACGCAGTATTTT. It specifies CASSEYSSDTQYF.

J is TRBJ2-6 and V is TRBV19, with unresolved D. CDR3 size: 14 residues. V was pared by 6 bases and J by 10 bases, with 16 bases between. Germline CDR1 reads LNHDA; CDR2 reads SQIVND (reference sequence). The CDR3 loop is CASSRTNKANVLTF. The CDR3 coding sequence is TGTGCCAGTAGCCGGACGAATAAGGCGAACGTCCTGACTTTC.

The CDR3: CASTSSGNNSPLHF. CDR3 bases: TGTGCCAGTACCTCCTCCGGCAATAATTCACCCCTCCACTTT. The V gene is TRBV19, the J gene TRBJ1-6; D remains ambiguous. Looked up from germline, CDR1 is LNHDA and CDR2 is SQIVND (reference sequence). Trimming cost V 7 bases and J 5 bases, with 12 bases left between them. The CDR3 contains 14 residues.

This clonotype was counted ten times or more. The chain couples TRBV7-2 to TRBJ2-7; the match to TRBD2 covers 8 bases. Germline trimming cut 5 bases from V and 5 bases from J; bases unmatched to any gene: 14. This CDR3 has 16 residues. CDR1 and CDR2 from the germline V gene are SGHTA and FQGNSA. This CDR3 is CASSQNMAGGHNEQYF. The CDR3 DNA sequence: TGTGCCAGCAGCCAAAATATGGCGGGGGGCCACAACGAGCAGTACTTC.

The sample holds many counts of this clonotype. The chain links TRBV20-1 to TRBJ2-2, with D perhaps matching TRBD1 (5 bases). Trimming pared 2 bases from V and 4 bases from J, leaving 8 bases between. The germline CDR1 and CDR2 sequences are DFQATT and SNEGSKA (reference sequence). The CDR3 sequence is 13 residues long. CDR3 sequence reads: CSARPRGTGELFF. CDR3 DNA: TGCAGTGCTAGACCTAGGGGCACCGGGGAGCTGTTTTTT.

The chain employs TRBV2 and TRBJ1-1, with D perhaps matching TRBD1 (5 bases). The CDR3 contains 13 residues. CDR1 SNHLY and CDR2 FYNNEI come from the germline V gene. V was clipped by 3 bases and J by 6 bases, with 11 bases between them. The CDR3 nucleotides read TGTGCCAGCAGTGAGGGGGGAATCGCTGAAGCTTTCTTT. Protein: CASSEGGIAEAFF.

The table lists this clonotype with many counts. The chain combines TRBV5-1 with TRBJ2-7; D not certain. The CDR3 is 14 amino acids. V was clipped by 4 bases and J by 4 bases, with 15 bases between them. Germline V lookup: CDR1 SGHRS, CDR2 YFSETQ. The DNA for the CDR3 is TGCGCCAGCAGCCCAAGTGTTAGCCGATACGAGCAGTACTTC. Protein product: CASSPSVSRYEQYF.

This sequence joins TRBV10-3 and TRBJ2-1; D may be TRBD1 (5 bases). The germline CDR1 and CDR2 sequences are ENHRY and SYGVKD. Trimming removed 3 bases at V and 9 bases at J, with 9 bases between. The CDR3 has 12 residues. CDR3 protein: CAISDSGIEQFF. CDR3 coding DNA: TGTGCCATCAGTGATTCAGGGATTGAGCAGTTCTTC.

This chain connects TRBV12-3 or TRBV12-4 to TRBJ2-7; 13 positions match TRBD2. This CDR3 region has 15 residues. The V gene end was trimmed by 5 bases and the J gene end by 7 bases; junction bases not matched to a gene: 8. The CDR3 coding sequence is TGTGCCAGCAGTCCGACTAGCGGGGGGACCGAGGAGCAGTACTTC. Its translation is CASSPTSGGTEEQYF.

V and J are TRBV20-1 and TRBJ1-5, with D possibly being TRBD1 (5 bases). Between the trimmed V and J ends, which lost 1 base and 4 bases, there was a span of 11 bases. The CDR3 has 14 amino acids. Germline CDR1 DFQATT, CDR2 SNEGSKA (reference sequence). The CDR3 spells CSARGGSANQPQHF. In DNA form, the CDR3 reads TGCAGTGCTAGAGGGGGCAGTGCTAATCAGCCCCAGCATTTT.